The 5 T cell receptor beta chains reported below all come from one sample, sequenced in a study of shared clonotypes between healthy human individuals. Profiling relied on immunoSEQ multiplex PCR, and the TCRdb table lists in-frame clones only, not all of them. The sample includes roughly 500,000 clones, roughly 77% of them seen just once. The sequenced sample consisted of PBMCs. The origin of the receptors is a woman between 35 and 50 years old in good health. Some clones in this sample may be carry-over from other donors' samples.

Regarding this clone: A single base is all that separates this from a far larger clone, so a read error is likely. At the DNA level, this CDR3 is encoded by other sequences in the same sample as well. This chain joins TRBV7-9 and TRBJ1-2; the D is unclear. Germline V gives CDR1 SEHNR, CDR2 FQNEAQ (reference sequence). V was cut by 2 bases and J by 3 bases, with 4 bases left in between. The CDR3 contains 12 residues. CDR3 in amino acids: CASSLSDYGYTF. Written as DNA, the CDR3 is TGTGCCAGCAGCTTATCCGACTATGGCTACACCTTC.

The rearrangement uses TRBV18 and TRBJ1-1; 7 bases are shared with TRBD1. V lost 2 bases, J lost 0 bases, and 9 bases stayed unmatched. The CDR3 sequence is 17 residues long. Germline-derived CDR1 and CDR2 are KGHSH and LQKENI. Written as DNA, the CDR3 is TGTGCCAGCTCACCAGACGGGACAGACCAAATGAACACTGAAGCTTTCTTT. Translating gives CASSPDGTDQMNTEAFF.

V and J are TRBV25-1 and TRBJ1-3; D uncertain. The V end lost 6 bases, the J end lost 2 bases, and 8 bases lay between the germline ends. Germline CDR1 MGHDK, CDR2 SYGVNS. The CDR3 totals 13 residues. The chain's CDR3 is CASRLGAGNTIYF. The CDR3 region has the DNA TGTGCCAGCAGATTGGGAGCTGGAAACACCATATATTTT.

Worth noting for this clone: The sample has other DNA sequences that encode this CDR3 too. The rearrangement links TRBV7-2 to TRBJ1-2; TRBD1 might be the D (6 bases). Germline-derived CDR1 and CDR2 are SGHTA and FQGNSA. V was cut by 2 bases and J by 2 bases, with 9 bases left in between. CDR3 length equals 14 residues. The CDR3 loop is CASSLTGTNYGYTF. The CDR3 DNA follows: TGTGCCAGCAGCTTAACAGGGACCAACTATGGCTACACCTTC.

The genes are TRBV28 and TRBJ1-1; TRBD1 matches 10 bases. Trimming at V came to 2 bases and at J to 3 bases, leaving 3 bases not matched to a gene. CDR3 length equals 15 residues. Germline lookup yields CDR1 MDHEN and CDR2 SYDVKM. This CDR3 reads CASSLGGQGYTEAFF. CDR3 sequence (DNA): TGTGCCAGCAGTTTAGGGGGACAGGGGTACACTGAAGCTTTCTTT. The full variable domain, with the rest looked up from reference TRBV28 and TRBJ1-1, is DVKVTQSSRYLVKRTGEKVFLECVQDMDHENMFWYRQDPGLGLRLIYFSYDVKMKEKGDIPEGYSVSREKKERFSLILESASTNQTSMYLCASSLGGQGYTEAFFGQGTRLTVV.